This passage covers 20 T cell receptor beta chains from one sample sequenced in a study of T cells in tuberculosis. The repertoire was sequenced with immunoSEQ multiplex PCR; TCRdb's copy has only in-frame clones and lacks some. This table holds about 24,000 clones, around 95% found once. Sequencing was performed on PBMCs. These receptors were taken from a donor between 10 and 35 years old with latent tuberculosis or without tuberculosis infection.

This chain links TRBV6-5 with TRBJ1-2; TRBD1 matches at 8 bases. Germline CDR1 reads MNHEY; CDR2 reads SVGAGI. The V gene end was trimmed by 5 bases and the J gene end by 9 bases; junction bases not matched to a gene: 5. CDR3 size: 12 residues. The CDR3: CASSDRGISYTF. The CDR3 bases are TGTGCCAGCAGTGACAGGGGAATTAGCTACACCTTC.

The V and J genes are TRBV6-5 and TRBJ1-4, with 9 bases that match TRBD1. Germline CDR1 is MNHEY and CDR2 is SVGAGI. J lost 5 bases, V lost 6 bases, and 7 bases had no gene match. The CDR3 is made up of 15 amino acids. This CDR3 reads CASRNRGLMNEKLFF. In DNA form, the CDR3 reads TGTGCCAGCAGAAACAGGGGGCTGATGAATGAAAAACTGTTTTTT.

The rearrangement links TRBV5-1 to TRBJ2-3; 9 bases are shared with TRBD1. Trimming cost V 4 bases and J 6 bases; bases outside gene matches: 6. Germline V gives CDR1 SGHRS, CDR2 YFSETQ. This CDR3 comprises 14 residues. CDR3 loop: CASSVGTGGDTQYF. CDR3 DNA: TGCGCCAGCAGCGTCGGCACAGGGGGCGATACGCAGTATTTT.

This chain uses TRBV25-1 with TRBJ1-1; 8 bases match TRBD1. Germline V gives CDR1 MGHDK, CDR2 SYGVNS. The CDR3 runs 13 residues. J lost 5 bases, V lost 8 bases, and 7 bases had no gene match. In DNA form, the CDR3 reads TGTGCCAGCCCCTGGACAGGGAAGACTGAAGCTTTCTTT. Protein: CASPWTGKTEAFF.

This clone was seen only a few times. The CDR3 spells CASSSAARTGLSGNTIYF. In DNA form, the CDR3 reads TGTGCCAGCAGTTCTGCCGCGCGGACAGGTCTTTCTGGAAACACCATATATTTT. This chain connects TRBV27 to TRBJ1-3; 7 bases are shared with TRBD1. The CDR3 length is 18 residues. The germline CDR1 and CDR2 sequences are MNHEY and SMNVEV (reference sequence). J gave up 1 base and V 4 bases, and 13 bases lay outside the gene matches.

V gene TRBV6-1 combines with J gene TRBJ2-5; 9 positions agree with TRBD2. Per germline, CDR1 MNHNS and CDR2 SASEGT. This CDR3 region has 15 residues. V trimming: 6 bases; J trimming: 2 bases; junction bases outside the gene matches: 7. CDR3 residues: CASRTEAGGQETQYF. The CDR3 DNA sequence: TGTGCCAGCAGGACAGAAGCGGGGGGTCAAGAGACCCAGTACTTC.

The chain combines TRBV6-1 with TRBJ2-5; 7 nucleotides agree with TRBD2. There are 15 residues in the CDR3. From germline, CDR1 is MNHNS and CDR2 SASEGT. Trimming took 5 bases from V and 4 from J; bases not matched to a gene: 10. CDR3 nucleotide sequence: TGTGCCAGCAGTCCCCGGGAGGCCAGAGGAGAGACCCAGTACTTC. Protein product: CASSPREARGETQYF.

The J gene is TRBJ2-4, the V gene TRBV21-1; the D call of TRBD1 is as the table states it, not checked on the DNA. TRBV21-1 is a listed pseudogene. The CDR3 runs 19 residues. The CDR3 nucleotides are TGTGCCAGCAGCCCTCAGGGGACAGGGGGAATTTGGGCCAAAAACATTCAGTACTTC. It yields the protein CASSPQGTGGIWAKNIQYF.

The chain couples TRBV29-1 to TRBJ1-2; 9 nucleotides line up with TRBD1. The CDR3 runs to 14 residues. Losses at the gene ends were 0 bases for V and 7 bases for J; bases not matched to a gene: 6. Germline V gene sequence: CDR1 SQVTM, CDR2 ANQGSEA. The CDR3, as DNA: TGCAGCGTTGAAGATAGGAACAGGGGGCTTGGCTACACCTTC. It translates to CSVEDRNRGLGYTF.

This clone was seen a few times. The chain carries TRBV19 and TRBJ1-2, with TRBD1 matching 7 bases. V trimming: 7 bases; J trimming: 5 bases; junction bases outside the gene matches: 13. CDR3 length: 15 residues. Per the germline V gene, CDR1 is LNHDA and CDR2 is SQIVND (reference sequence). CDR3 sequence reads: CASIPNRDRVYGYTF. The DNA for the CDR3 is TGTGCCAGTATTCCTAACCGAGACAGGGTATATGGCTACACCTTC.

The CDR3 reads CASSIPENYGYTF. The CDR3 DNA reads as TGTGCCAGTAGTATACCAGAAAACTATGGCTACACCTTC. The V call is TRBV19, the J call TRBJ1-2; D gene unclear. Germline V gives CDR1 LNHDA, CDR2 SQIVND (reference sequence). The germline V and J ends were trimmed by 2 bases and 2 bases, with 6 bases remaining between them. The CDR3 length is 13 residues.

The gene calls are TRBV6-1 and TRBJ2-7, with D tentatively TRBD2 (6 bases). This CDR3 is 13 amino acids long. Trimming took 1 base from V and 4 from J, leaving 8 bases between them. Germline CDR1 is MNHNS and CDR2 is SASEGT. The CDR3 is CASSEGTTYEQYV. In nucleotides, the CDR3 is TGTGCCAGCAGTGAAGGGACTACATACGAGCAGTACGTC.

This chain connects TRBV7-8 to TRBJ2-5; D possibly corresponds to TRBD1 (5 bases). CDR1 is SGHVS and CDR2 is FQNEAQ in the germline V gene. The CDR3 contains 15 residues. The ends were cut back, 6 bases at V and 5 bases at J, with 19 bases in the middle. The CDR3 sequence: CASRDTSSPGETQYF. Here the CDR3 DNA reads TGTGCCAGCAGGGACACATCATCCCCCGGGGAGACCCAGTACTTC.

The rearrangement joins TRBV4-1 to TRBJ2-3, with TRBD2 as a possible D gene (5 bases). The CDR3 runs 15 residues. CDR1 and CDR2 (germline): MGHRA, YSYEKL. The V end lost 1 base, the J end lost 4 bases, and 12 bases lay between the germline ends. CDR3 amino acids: CASSQVASGPDTQYF. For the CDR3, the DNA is TGCGCCAGCAGCCAAGTAGCGTCTGGGCCAGATACGCAGTATTTT.

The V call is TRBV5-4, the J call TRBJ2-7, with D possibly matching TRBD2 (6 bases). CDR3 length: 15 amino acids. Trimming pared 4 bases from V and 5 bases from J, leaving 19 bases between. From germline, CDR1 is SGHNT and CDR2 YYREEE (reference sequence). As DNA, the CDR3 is TGTGCCAGCAGCGGGCGGGAAGGCCAAGCCCACGAGCAGTACTTC. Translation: CASSGREGQAHEQYF.

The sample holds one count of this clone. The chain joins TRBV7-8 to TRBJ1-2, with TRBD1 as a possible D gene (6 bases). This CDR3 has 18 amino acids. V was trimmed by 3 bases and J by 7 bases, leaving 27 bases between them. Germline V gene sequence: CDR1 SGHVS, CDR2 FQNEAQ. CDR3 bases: TGTGCCAGCAGCTTGGTGCGTTGGCGGGCAGGGGAGCAGCCTGGCTACACCTTC. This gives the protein CASSLVRWRAGEQPGYTF.

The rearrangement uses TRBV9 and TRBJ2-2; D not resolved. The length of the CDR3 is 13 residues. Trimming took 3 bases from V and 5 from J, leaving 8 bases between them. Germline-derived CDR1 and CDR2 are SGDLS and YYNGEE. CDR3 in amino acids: CASSGRNTGELFF. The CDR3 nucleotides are TGTGCCAGCAGCGGTCGTAATACCGGGGAGCTGTTTTTT.

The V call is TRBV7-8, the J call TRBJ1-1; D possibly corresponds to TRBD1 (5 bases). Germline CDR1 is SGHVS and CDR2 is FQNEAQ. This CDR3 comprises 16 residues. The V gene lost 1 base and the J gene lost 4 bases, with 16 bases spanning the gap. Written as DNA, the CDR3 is TGTGCCAGCAGCTTAGATTTGGCGGGGGGTCTCACTGAAGCTTTCTTT. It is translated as CASSLDLAGGLTEAFF.

The CDR3 loop is CASSVEGDYNEQFF. The CDR3 nucleotides are TGTGCCAGCAGCGTAGAGGGGGACTACAATGAGCAGTTCTTC. This chain connects TRBV9 to TRBJ2-1; D is possibly TRBD1 (6 bases). V lost 0 bases and J lost 3, with 7 bases in between. CDR3 length: 14 residues. Germline CDR1 SGDLS, CDR2 YYNGEE.

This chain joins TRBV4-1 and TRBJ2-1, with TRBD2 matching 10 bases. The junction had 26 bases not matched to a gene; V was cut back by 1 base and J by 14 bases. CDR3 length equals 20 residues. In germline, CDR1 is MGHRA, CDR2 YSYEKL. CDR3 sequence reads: CASSQGVPNPGLARGVGEFF. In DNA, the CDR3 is TGCGCCAGCAGCCAAGGAGTTCCCAATCCGGGACTAGCGCGTGGAGTGGGGGAGTTCTTC.